This T cell receptor (beta chain) was identified during a study of cytomegalovirus exposure and HLA in healthy donors. Points from the study as a whole: Later genetic work tied a missense DCLRE1C variant to beta-chain V and J trimming.

With regard to this clone: Its matching antigen is unknown.

PCR primers comprised 60 Vbeta and 13 Jbeta primers. Assay: immunoSEQ multiplex PCR; the TCRdb copy retains only in-frame clones and omits some. Of 120,000 or so clones listed, more than 80% were seen once; the top ten hold just over 2.5%. Trimming took 5 bases from V and 0 from J; bases not matched to a gene: 7. CDR3 length equals 16 residues. Germline V gene data show CDR1 as SEHNR and CDR2 as FQNEAQ (reference sequence). This TCR was sampled from a man aged 25 to 40 in good health and CMV-seronegative. The rearrangement links TRBV7-9 to TRBJ2-1, with TRBD2 matching over 7 bases. The sample taken for sequencing was PBMCs. CDR3 loop: CASSPRDYSSYNEQFF. In nucleotides, the CDR3 is TGTGCCAGCAGCCCCAGGGACTATAGCTCCTACAATGAGCAGTTCTTC.